These 8 T cell receptor beta chains share one sample of origin, sequenced in a study of early T cells in non-severe SARS-CoV-2 infection. One entry per CDR3 protein, called by TCRdb with MiXCR from the 5' RACE reads. The table has tens of thousands of distinct CDR3 sequences, 14% seen once. The sequencing input was whole blood. The receptors originated from an adult who was a healthcare worker with PCR-confirmed SARS-CoV-2 infection or an uninfected control (not recorded which).

This clonotype showed up many times. The chain couples TRBV10-2 to TRBJ2-1; 15 nucleotides align to TRBD2. Per germline, CDR1 WSHSY and CDR2 SAAADI. V shed 5 bases, J shed 2 bases, and the junction held 7 bases outside the gene matches. The CDR3 runs to 18 residues. The CDR3 DNA reads as TGCGCCAGCAGTTTCGGACTAGCGGGGGGGCCCCCCTACAATGAGCAGTTCTTC. Amino acid sequence: CASSFGLAGGPPYNEQFF.

This clonotype was recorded at least ten times. This chain joins TRBV7-9 and TRBJ1-2; no clear D. The CDR3 consists of 13 residues. Per the germline V gene, CDR1 is SEHNR and CDR2 is FQNEAQ (reference sequence). V was clipped by 3 bases and J by 2 bases, with 7 bases between them. The CDR3, as DNA: TGTGCCAGCAGCTTTAGTCAGAACTATGGCTACACCTTC. It is translated as CASSFSQNYGYTF.

This chain joins TRBV2 and TRBJ1-2; D not certain. Germline V gene data show CDR1 as SNHLY and CDR2 as FYNNEI. The CDR3 spans 14 residues. The germline V and J ends were trimmed by 5 bases and 0 bases, with 10 bases remaining between them. In DNA, the CDR3 is TGTGCCAGCAGTCCCCCGGGTACTAACTATGGCTACACCTTC. Its translation: CASSPPGTNYGYTF.

This clonotype was counted at least ten times. This sequence joins TRBV6-5 and TRBJ1-2; 7 bases match TRBD1. The CDR3 covers 14 residues. Germline CDR1 reads MNHEY; CDR2 reads SVGAGI. After removal of 5 bases from V and 8 bases from J, the junction contained 11 bases not matched to a gene. The CDR3 DNA sequence: TGTGCCAGCAGTCGAAACGCAGGGGGAGAAGGCTACACCTTC. This sequence encodes CASSRNAGGEGYTF.

This clonotype has a count of ten or more. V and J are TRBV20-1 and TRBJ1-2; a weak D match, TRBD1 (6 bases). The CDR3 is 14 residues long. The V and J ends lost 3 bases and 2 bases respectively, with 13 bases between them. The germline V gene has CDR1 DFQATT and CDR2 SNEGSKA (reference sequence). The CDR3 DNA reads TGCAGTGCTAGTGGGGCAACAGGGAACTATGGCTACACCTTC. Residues: CSASGATGNYGYTF.

This clonotype has just a few counts. The chain recombines TRBV7-9 with TRBJ2-2; D might be TRBD2 (6 bases). The V end lost 5 bases, the J end lost 2 bases, and 15 bases lay between the germline ends. Per the germline V gene, CDR1 is SEHNR and CDR2 is FQNEAQ (reference sequence). The CDR3 spans 16 residues. The CDR3 DNA reads TGTGCCAGCAGCGCAGACGGGGGTTTTAACACCGGGGAGCTGTTTTTT. It specifies CASSADGGFNTGELFF. Complete variable domain (other parts from reference TRBV7-9 and TRBJ2-2): DTGVSQNPRHKITKRGQNVTFRCDPISEHNRLYWYRQTLGQGPEFLTYFQNEAQLEKSRLLSDRFSAERPKGSFSTLEIQRTEQGDSAMYLCASSADGGFNTGELFFGEGSRLTVL.

This clonotype turned up a few times. The chain employs TRBV28 and TRBJ1-5; D remains ambiguous. V was pared by 7 bases and J by 0 bases, with 16 bases between. The CDR3 totals 16 residues. The V gene's germline CDR1 is MDHEN and CDR2 SYDVKM. CDR3 region: CASTLARILSNQPQHF. CDR3 sequence (DNA): TGTGCCAGCACTTTGGCGCGGATCCTTAGCAATCAGCCCCAGCATTTT.

V gene TRBV27 combines with J gene TRBJ1-6; D is perhaps TRBD1 (5 bases). This CDR3 has 16 residues. Germline loops: CDR1 MNHEY, CDR2 SMNVEV (reference sequence). V lost 7 bases and J 3 bases, leaving 16 bases between the germline ends. In nucleotides, the CDR3 is TGTGCCAGCACCCCACAGGCAAACCTCTATAATTCACCCCTCCACTTT. It codes for CASTPQANLYNSPLHF.